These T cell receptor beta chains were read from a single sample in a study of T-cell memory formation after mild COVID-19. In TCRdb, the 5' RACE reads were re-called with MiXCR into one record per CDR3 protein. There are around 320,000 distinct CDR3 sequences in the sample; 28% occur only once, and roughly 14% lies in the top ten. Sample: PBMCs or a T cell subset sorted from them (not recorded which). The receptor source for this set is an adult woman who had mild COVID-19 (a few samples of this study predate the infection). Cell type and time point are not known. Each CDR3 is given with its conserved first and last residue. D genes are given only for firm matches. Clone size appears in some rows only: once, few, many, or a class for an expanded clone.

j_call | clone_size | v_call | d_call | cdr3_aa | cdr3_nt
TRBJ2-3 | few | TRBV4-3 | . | CASSQDKPDTQYF | TGCGCCAGCAGCCAAGATAAACCAGATACGCAGTATTTT
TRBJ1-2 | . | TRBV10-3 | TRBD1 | CAISEWPGGNGYTF | TGTGCCATCAGTGAGTGGCCAGGGGGTAATGGCTACACCTTC
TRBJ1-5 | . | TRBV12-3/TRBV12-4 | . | CASSLSKETQPQHF | TGTGCCAGCAGTCTCTCCAAGGAGACTCAGCCCCAGCATTTT
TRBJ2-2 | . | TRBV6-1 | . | CASSEIVGESGELFF | TGTGCCAGCAGTGAAATTGTAGGGGAGAGCGGGGAGCTGTTTTTT
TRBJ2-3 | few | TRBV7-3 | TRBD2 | CASSVRLAGDTDTQYF | TGTGCCAGCAGCGTGCGACTAGCGGGGGACACAGATACGCAGTATTTT
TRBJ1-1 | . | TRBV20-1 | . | CSARDQGLGNTEAFF | TGCAGTGCTAGAGATCAGGGGCTCGGGAACACTGAAGCTTTCTTT
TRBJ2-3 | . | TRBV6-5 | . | CASSYQGGSTDTQYF | TGTGCCAGCAGTTATCAGGGCGGAAGCACAGATACGCAGTATTTT
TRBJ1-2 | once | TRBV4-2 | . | CASSPHFTDLYGYTF | TGTGCCAGCAGTCCCCATTTCACGGACCTCTATGGCTACACCTTC
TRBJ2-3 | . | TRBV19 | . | CASSRGRSDTQYF | TGTGCCAGTAGTAGGGGGAGGTCTGATACGCAGTATTTT
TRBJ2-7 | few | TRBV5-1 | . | CASSRNPGPLYEQYF | TGCGCCAGCAGCCGAAATCCGGGACCCTTATACGAGCAGTACTTC
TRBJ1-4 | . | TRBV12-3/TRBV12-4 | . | CASTTRTREKLFF | TGTGCCAGCACCACCCGGACGAGGGAAAAACTGTTTTTT
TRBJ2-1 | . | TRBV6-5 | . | CASSYSRRDYNEQFF | TGTGCCAGCAGTTACTCTCGGCGGGACTACAATGAGCAGTTCTTC
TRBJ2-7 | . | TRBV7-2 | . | CASSPEGGAGYYEQYF | TGTGCCAGCAGCCCGGAGGGGGGAGCGGGATACTACGAGCAGTACTTC
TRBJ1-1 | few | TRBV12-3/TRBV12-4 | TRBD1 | CASSRSDRGRRTEAFF | TGTGCCAGCAGTCGCTCCGACAGGGGGCGTCGAACTGAAGCTTTCTTT
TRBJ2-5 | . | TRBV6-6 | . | CASSLGVQGTQYF | TGTGCCAGCAGCCTCGGGGTCCAGGGGACCCAGTACTTC
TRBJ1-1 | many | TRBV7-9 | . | CASSPPGRMNTEAFF | TGTGCCAGCAGCCCTCCGGGACGGATGAACACTGAAGCTTTCTTT
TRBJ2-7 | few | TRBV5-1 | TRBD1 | CASSSKTGYEQYF | TGCGCCAGCAGTTCAAAGACAGGGTACGAGCAGTACTTC
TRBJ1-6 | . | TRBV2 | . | CASSEERDNSPLHF | TGTGCCAGCAGTGAGGAGAGGGATAATTCACCCCTCCACTTT
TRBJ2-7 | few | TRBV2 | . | CASRPGWDSYEQYF | TGTGCCAGCAGGCCGGGCTGGGACTCCTACGAGCAGTACTTC
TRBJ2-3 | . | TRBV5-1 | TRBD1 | CASRTGGRTDTQYF | TGCGCCAGCAGGACAGGGGGCCGGACAGATACGCAGTATTTT
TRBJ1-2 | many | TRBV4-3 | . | CASSQDGAVQTTANYGYTF | TGCGCCAGCAGCCAAGATGGGGCAGTCCAGACAACAGCTAACTATGGCTACACCTTC
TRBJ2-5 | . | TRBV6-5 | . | CASSYPETQYF | TGTGCCAGCAGTTATCCGGAGACCCAGTACTTC
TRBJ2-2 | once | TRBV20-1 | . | CSARGAGARTGELFF | TGCAGTGCTAGGGGGGCAGGGGCGCGGACCGGGGAGCTGTTTTTT
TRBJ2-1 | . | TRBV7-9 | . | CASSFREVLLDEQFF | TGTGCCAGCAGCTTCAGGGAAGTCTTACTCGATGAGCAGTTCTTC
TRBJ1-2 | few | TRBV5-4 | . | CASSVTTNYGYTF | TGTGCCAGCAGCGTGACAACTAACTATGGCTACACCTTC
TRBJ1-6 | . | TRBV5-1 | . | CASSLEAGTSSPLHF | TGCGCCAGCAGCTTGGAGGCAGGGACGAGTTCACCCCTCCACTTT
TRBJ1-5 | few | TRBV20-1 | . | CSARSGGPGVNQPQHF | TGCAGTGCTAGAAGCGGGGGCCCGGGGGTCAATCAGCCCCAGCATTTT
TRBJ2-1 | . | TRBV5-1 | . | CASSPGEGGAYNEQFF | TGCGCCAGCAGCCCCGGGGAGGGGGGGGCATACAATGAGCAGTTCTTC
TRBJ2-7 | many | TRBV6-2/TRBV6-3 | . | CASSAADAYEQYF | TGTGCCAGCAGTGCAGCGGATGCCTACGAGCAGTACTTC
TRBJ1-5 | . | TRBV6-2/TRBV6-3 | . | CASTRGDTYQPQHF | TGTGCCAGCACGAGGGGGGATACCTATCAGCCCCAGCATTTT
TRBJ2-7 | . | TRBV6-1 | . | CASSEEEDGGF | TGTGCCAGCAGTGAAGAAGAAGACGGGGGATTC
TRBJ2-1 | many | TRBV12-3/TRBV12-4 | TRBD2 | CASTHPGLSHEQFF | TGTGCCAGCACCCACCCGGGACTAAGCCATGAGCAGTTCTTC
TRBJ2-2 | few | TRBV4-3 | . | CASSQGLVGAGELFF | TGCGCCAGCAGCCAAGGACTAGTAGGGGCCGGGGAGCTGTTTTTT
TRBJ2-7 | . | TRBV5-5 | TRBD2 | CASSRGRTGGPYEQYF | TGTGCCAGCAGCCGAGGACGGACGGGAGGGCCCTACGAGCAGTACTTC
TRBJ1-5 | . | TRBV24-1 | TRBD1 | CATSDRQGIEPQHF | TGTGCCACCAGTGACCGACAGGGAATAGAGCCCCAGCATTTT
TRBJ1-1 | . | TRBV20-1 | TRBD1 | CSAKDRVDTEAFF | TGCAGTGCTAAAGACAGGGTTGACACTGAAGCTTTCTTT
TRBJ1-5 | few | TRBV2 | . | CASTPRGDSNQPQHF | TGTGCCAGCACCCCAAGGGGGGATTCCAATCAGCCCCAGCATTTT
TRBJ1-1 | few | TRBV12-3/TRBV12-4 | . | CATAPGVSTEAFF | TGTGCCACCGCGCCAGGGGTGAGCACTGAAGCTTTCTTT
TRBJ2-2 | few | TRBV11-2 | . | CASSLVLGSGTGELFF | TGTGCCAGCAGCTTAGTGTTGGGAAGCGGCACCGGGGAGCTGTTTTTT
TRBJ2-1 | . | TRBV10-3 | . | CAISGLGAEQFF | TGTGCCATCAGTGGGCTAGGGGCGGAGCAGTTCTTC
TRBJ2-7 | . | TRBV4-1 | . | CASSQDHEQYF | TGCGCCAGCAGCCAAGACCACGAGCAGTACTTC
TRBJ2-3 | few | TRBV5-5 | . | CASSLELGTDTQYF | TGTGCCAGCAGCTTAGAGTTGGGCACAGATACGCAGTATTTT
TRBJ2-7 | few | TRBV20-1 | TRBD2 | CSAKAGTSGRGREQYF | TGCAGTGCTAAAGCGGGGACTAGCGGGAGGGGGAGAGAGCAGTACTTC
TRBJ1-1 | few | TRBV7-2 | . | CASSLYRPLNTEAFF | TGTGCCAGCAGCTTATATCGGCCTTTGAACACTGAAGCTTTCTTT
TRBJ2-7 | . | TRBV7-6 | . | CASSPEPKSLSYEQYF | TGTGCCAGCAGCCCCGAACCCAAAAGCCTGTCCTACGAGCAGTACTTC
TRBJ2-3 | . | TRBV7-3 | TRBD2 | CASSLYGGFDTQYF | TGTGCCAGCAGCTTATACGGGGGGTTCGATACGCAGTATTTT
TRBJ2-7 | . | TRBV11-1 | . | CASSSWTDSYEQYF | TGTGCCAGCAGCTCATGGACGGACTCCTACGAGCAGTACTTC
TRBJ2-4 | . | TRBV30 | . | CAWSTSAIIQYF | TGTGCCTGGAGCACGAGCGCCATCATTCAGTACTTC